Listed here is a single TCR beta chain. What it binds is not known. With 60 Vbeta and 13 Jbeta primers, the PCR was carried out. The protocol was immunoSEQ multiplex PCR, while the TCRdb copy is restricted to in-frame clones and leaves out a portion. The repertoire holds about 150,000 clones, 70% to 80% seen once, with 3% to 4% in the top ten. The sample belongs to a study of cytomegalovirus exposure and HLA in healthy donors. Regarding the study as a whole: CMV serostatus stood as the only immune exposure information on hand.

This sequence was found in a woman between 40 and 50 years old in good health and CMV-seronegative. Sequenced input: PBMCs.

CDR3 residues: CASSLGTTNSGANVLTF. The CDR3 nucleotides read TGTGCCAGCAGCTTAGGGACAACTAACTCTGGGGCCAACGTCCTGACTTTC. V and J are TRBV7-6 and TRBJ2-6, with D tentatively TRBD1 (5 bases). Per germline, CDR1 SGHVS and CDR2 FNYEAQ. With 1 base removed from V and 0 bases from J, the gap between germline ends came to 10 bases. This CDR3 contains 17 residues. The full variable domain, completed using reference TRBV7-6 and TRBJ2-6, is GAGVSQSPRYKVTKRGQDVALRCDPISGHVSLYWYRQALGQGPEFLTYFNYEAQQDKSGLPNDRFSAERPEGSISTLTIQRTEQRDSAMYRCASSLGTTNSGANVLTFGAGSRLTVL.